This T cell receptor beta chain emerged from a study of blood T cell repertoires in COVID-19. Seattle cases were enrolled at active infection and followed longitudinally. About this clone itself: Mismatch with germline at one junction end may stem from a read error.

The germline CDR1 and CDR2 sequences are SSHAT and FNYEAQ (reference sequence). The CDR3 loop spans 20 amino acids. Generated by immunoSEQ multiplex PCR, the TCRdb table keeps only in-frame clones and is missing some. The data show over 150,000 clones, 70% to 90% seen once. This chain joins TRBV7-7 and TRBJ2-1, with 14 bases matching TRBD2. What was sequenced was peripheral blood. The clonotype was recovered from a man between 60 and 70 years old with COVID-19, enrolled during active disease. DNA of the CDR3: TGTGCTAGCAGCGCAAACGCAGGACTAGCGGGAGGTAGGGTAGTGAATGAGCAGTTCTTC. Protein sequence: CASSANAGLAGGRVVNEQFF.